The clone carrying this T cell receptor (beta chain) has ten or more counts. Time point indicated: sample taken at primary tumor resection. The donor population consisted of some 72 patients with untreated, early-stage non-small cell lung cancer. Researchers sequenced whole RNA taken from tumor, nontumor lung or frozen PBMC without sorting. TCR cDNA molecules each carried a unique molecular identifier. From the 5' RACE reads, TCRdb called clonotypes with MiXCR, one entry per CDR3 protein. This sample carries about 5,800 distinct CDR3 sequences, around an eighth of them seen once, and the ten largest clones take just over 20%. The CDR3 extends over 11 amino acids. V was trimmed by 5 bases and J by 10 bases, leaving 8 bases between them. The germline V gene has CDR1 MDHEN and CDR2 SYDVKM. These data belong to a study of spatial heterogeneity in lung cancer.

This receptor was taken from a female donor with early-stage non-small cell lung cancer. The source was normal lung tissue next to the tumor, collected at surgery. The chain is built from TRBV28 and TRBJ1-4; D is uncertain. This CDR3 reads CASSITRKLFF. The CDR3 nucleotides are TGTGCCAGCAGTATAACACGAAAACTGTTTTTT.